This is a list of T cell receptor beta chains from one sample in a study of blood T cell repertoires in COVID-19. Sequencing was performed with immunoSEQ multiplex PCR; in TCRdb, only in-frame clones are kept and a portion is missing. The sample lists around 150,000 clones, 80% to 90% occurring once. The sequenced sample was peripheral blood. The receptors come from a man in his fifties with active COVID-19. The CDR3 runs from the conserved cysteine through the conserved F or W. Fields, in order: J gene, V gene, CDR3 protein.

J: TRBJ2-2; V: TRBV13; CDR3: CASSTISLAGANTGELFF
J: TRBJ2-7; V: TRBV19; CDR3: CASSIGLLPTYEQYF
J: TRBJ1-1; V: TRBV5-6; CDR3: CASSLQATEAFF
J: TRBJ2-3; V: TRBV5-8; CDR3: CASSRGLAGSAQYF
J: TRBJ2-1; V: TRBV3-1/TRBV3-2; CDR3: CASSHGGEQFF
J: TRBJ1-1; V: TRBV18; CDR3: CASSPQGTNTEAFF
J: TRBJ2-7; V: TRBV15; CDR3: CATGTGRGDEQYF
J: TRBJ1-2; V: TRBV9; CDR3: CASSADSGQALYGYTF
J: TRBJ2-1; V: TRBV15; CDR3: CATSRGLAGNYNEQFF
J: TRBJ2-2; V: TRBV6-5; CDR3: CAIALTGGAGELFF
J: TRBJ1-2; V: TRBV7-8; CDR3: CASSSRQGNYGYTF
J: TRBJ2-7; V: TRBV6-6; CDR3: CASSSGRDTYEQYF
J: TRBJ1-6; V: TRBV5-4; CDR3: CASSPDRDSPLHF
J: TRBJ2-7; V: TRBV12-3/TRBV12-4; CDR3: CASSLGYEQYF
J: TRBJ2-2; V: TRBV5-1; CDR3: CASKSASENTGELFF
J: TRBJ2-1; V: TRBV5-8; CDR3: CASSGGTIWGGQFF
J: TRBJ2-2; V: TRBV2; CDR3: CASTPQENTGELFF
J: TRBJ1-2; V: TRBV5-4; CDR3: CASSQVQGRSIGYTF
J: TRBJ2-3; V: TRBV10-3; CDR3: CAIRPTSGGADTQYF
J: TRBJ1-3; V: TRBV5-6; CDR3: CASSPGWGNSGNTIYF
J: TRBJ1-1; V: TRBV12-5; CDR3: CASGPRTVNTEAFF
J: TRBJ1-6; V: TRBV3-1/TRBV3-2; CDR3: CASSQDNRNSPLHF
J: TRBJ1-5; V: TRBV6-5; CDR3: CASRRQGTQPQHF
J: TRBJ1-2; V: TRBV19; CDR3: CATRELNYGYTF
J: TRBJ1-2; V: TRBV6-2/TRBV6-3; CDR3: CASSPISRGGGYTF
J: TRBJ1-1; V: TRBV3-1/TRBV3-2; CDR3: CASSQDPGGRTEAFF
J: TRBJ1-2; V: TRBV7-8; CDR3: CASSSTGTDGGYTF
J: TRBJ2-5; V: TRBV4-2; CDR3: CASSRLPNGETQYF
J: TRBJ1-6; V: TRBV19; CDR3: CASGRGLHSPLHF
J: TRBJ2-3; V: TRBV5-1; CDR3: CASSSTGLDSTDTQYF
J: TRBJ2-3; V: TRBV19; CDR3: CASSPGEDTQYF
J: TRBJ2-1; V: TRBV19; CDR3: CASSMGLAGGLYDEQFF
J: TRBJ1-1; V: TRBV5-6; CDR3: CASSFYRVNTEAFF
J: TRBJ2-7; V: TRBV5-4; CDR3: CASSLPPIKGAPYEQYF
J: TRBJ1-5; V: TRBV19; CDR3: CASSIQDRVGNQPQHF
J: TRBJ2-3; V: TRBV19; CDR3: CASSISLRTDTQYF
J: TRBJ2-3; V: TRBV4-3; CDR3: CASSQGTSGGAGDTQYF
J: TRBJ1-1; V: TRBV7-8; CDR3: CASSLGQTTSEAFF
J: TRBJ1-2; V: TRBV5-1; CDR3: CASSPGAYSNYGYTF